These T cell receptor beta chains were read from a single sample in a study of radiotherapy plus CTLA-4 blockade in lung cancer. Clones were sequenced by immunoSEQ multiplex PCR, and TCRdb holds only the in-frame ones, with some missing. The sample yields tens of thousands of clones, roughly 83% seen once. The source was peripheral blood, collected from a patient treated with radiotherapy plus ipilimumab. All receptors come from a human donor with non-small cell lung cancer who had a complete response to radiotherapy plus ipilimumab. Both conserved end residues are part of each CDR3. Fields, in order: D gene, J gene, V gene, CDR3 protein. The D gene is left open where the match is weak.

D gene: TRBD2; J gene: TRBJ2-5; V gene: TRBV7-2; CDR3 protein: CASSWGLAETQYF
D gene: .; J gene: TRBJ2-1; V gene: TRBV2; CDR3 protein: CASSLWGAGQSSYNEQFF
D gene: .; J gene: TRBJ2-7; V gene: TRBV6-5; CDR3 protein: CASREGRRTYEQYF
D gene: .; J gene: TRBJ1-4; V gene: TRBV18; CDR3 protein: CASSPPDRGEKLFF
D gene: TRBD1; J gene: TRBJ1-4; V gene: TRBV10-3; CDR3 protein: CAISAGRGPEKLFF
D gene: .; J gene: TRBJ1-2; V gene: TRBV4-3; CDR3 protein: CASSQGGFGGYTF
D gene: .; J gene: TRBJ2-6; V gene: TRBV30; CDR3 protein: CAWLSSGANVLTF
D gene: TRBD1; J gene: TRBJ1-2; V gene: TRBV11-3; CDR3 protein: CASSSLPIGTDGYTF
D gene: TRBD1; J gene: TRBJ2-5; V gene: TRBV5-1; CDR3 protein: CASSLEGQLIQETQYF
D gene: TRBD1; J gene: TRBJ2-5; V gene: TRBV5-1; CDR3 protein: CASSLTSTSGGSYQETQYF